The clone carrying this T cell receptor (beta chain) has only a few counts. Its specificity is not known. This specimen comes from a study of T-cell reconstitution after alpha-beta-depleted transplantation in children. Preparing the TCRbeta library involved the use of unique molecular identifiers. TCRdb called the PCR reads again in MiXCR, with one record for every CDR3 protein. Among around 700,000 distinct CDR3 sequences, around 13% were seen once, and the ten largest hold around 0.79%. V gave up 2 bases and J gave up 6 bases, with 14 bases separating them. CDR1 SGHTA and CDR2 FQGTGA come from the germline V gene. The CDR3 has 15 residues. Study outcomes and limitations: Reports say that about two months after transplant, the alpha-beta T cells came out of several hundred graft clones that had expanded. Diversity and T-cell counts at one year after transplant derived mostly from new T cells. There were some patients whose high TCRbeta diversity at day 60 came from surviving recipient T cells and thymic progenitors.

The sequenced sample was PBMCs, obtained before TCRalphabeta/CD19-depleted stem cell transplant. The source of this sequence is a girl aged 2-10 years with congenital amegakaryocytic thrombocytopenia, due to receive a stem cell transplant. The gene calls are TRBV7-3 and TRBJ2-1; D might be TRBD1 (6 bases). CDR3 region: CASSLVSGTINEQFF. In DNA, the CDR3 is TGTGCCAGCAGCTTAGTTTCGGGGACAATCAATGAGCAGTTCTTC.